The rows below give T cell receptor beta chains drawn from one sample of a study of a mutant IDH1 vaccine in newly diagnosed glioma. Assay used: immunoSEQ multiplex PCR; TCRdb lists only in-frame clones, some missing. The table lists 92,000 or so clones, over 75% of them singletons. The sample here was PBMCs, taken from a glioma patient treated with radiotherapy, temozolomide or both. Every receptor here comes from a middle-aged man with glioma. Some clones in this sample may be carry-over from other donors' samples. Both conserved end residues are part of each CDR3. The D gene is left open where the match is weak. For some rows the clone size is stated as once, few or many, or as a class when expanded; others skip it.

V gene: TRBV7-9
CDR3 length: 14
D gene: .
clone size: .
J gene: TRBJ2-1
CDR3 protein: CASNTPVSYNEQFF
CDR3 DNA: TGTGCCAGCAATACCCCGGTCTCCTACAATGAGCAGTTCTTC

V gene: TRBV6-5
CDR3 length: 14
D gene: .
clone size: .
J gene: TRBJ1-2
CDR3 protein: CASARYRVNYGYTF
CDR3 DNA: TGTGCCAGCGCACGCTACAGGGTGAACTATGGCTACACCTTC

V gene: TRBV5-1
CDR3 length: 15
D gene: .
clone size: .
J gene: TRBJ2-2
CDR3 protein: CASSLTTVKTGELFF
CDR3 DNA: TGCGCCAGCAGCTTAACAACAGTCAAGACCGGGGAGCTGTTTTTT

V gene: TRBV18
CDR3 length: 14
D gene: .
clone size: .
J gene: TRBJ1-5
CDR3 protein: CASSPDASSQPQHF
CDR3 DNA: TGTGCCAGCTCACCTGACGCCAGTAGTCAGCCCCAGCATTTT

V gene: TRBV5-1
CDR3 length: 16
D gene: .
clone size: .
J gene: TRBJ1-5
CDR3 protein: CASRIDPTASNQPQHF
CDR3 DNA: TGCGCCAGCAGGATAGACCCGACCGCTAGCAATCAGCCCCAGCATTTT

V gene: TRBV9
CDR3 length: 15
D gene: .
clone size: .
J gene: TRBJ2-7
CDR3 protein: CASTPGSTSSYEQYF
CDR3 DNA: TGTGCCAGCACCCCCGGCAGTACAAGCTCCTACGAGCAGTACTTC

V gene: TRBV30
CDR3 length: 15
D gene: .
clone size: .
J gene: TRBJ1-2
CDR3 protein: CAWSGLPGALYGYTF
CDR3 DNA: TGTGCCTGGAGTGGCCTTCCCGGGGCCCTCTATGGCTACACCTTC

V gene: TRBV23-1
CDR3 length: 13
D gene: .
clone size: .
J gene: TRBJ1-5
CDR3 protein: CATWKALNQPQHF
CDR3 DNA: TGCGCCACATGGAAGGCCCTCAATCAGCCCCAGCATTTT

V gene: TRBV6-5
CDR3 length: 13
D gene: .
clone size: .
J gene: TRBJ1-1
CDR3 protein: CASSYEGYTEAFF
CDR3 DNA: TGTGCCAGCAGTTACGAGGGGTACACTGAAGCTTTCTTT

V gene: TRBV6-4
CDR3 length: 15
D gene: TRBD1
clone size: .
J gene: TRBJ1-6
CDR3 protein: CASRTDEGAYSPLHF
CDR3 DNA: TGTGCCAGCAGGACGGACGAGGGGGCATATTCACCCCTCCACTTT

V gene: TRBV7-9
CDR3 length: 14
D gene: .
clone size: .
J gene: TRBJ1-2
CDR3 protein: CASSLGSWNYGYTF
CDR3 DNA: TGTGCCAGCAGCTTAGGGTCCTGGAACTATGGCTACACCTTC

V gene: TRBV19
CDR3 length: 14
D gene: TRBD1
clone size: once
J gene: TRBJ1-1
CDR3 protein: CASSIGAGGTEAFF
CDR3 DNA: TGTGCCAGTAGTATAGGCGCAGGGGGCACTGAAGCTTTCTTT

V gene: TRBV6-5
CDR3 length: 15
D gene: .
clone size: .
J gene: TRBJ2-5
CDR3 protein: CASSYRMGIQETQYF
CDR3 DNA: TGTGCCAGCAGTTACCGGATGGGGATCCAAGAGACCCAGTACTTC

V gene: TRBV19
CDR3 length: 16
D gene: .
clone size: .
J gene: TRBJ1-1
CDR3 protein: CASSTSRDSRNTEAFF
CDR3 DNA: TGTGCCAGTAGCACCTCCCGGGACTCCAGGAACACTGAAGCTTTCTTT

V gene: TRBV19
CDR3 length: 15
D gene: .
clone size: .
J gene: TRBJ1-2
CDR3 protein: CASSPQWQGAYGYTF
CDR3 DNA: TGTGCCAGTAGTCCACAGTGGCAGGGAGCCTATGGCTACACCTTC

V gene: TRBV7-9
CDR3 length: 15
D gene: .
clone size: once
J gene: TRBJ1-6
CDR3 protein: CASSFGEGYNSPLHF
CDR3 DNA: .

V gene: TRBV2
CDR3 length: 16
D gene: TRBD1
clone size: once
J gene: TRBJ1-1
CDR3 protein: CASSWGQGAVNTEAFF
CDR3 DNA: TGTGCCAGCAGTTGGGGGCAGGGGGCTGTGAACACTGAAGCTTTCTTT

V gene: TRBV5-1
CDR3 length: 16
D gene: .
clone size: .
J gene: TRBJ1-2
CDR3 protein: CASSLDSVLANYGYTF
CDR3 DNA: TGCGCCAGCAGCTTGGACAGCGTTTTAGCTAACTATGGCTACACCTTC

V gene: TRBV18
CDR3 length: 15
D gene: TRBD2
clone size: few
J gene: TRBJ2-5
CDR3 protein: CASSPPAGGITTQYF
CDR3 DNA: TGTGCCAGCTCACCACCGGCGGGGGGGATTACGACCCAGTACTTC

V gene: TRBV4-2
CDR3 length: 17
D gene: TRBD2
clone size: .
J gene: TRBJ2-3
CDR3 protein: CASSHSLGLGGADTQYF
CDR3 DNA: TGTGCCAGCAGCCACTCTCTGGGACTGGGGGGGGCAGATACGCAGTATTTT

V gene: TRBV4-1
CDR3 length: 16
D gene: .
clone size: .
J gene: TRBJ2-1
CDR3 protein: CASSQDPGVRYNEQFF
CDR3 DNA: TGCGCCAGCAGCCAAGATCCGGGGGTAAGATACAATGAGCAGTTCTTC

V gene: TRBV27
CDR3 length: 15
D gene: .
clone size: .
J gene: TRBJ2-7
CDR3 protein: CASSPSGTGAYEQYF
CDR3 DNA: TGTGCCAGCAGTCCCTCAGGGACGGGAGCATACGAGCAGTACTTC

V gene: TRBV2
CDR3 length: 14
D gene: .
clone size: .
J gene: TRBJ1-1
CDR3 protein: CASSEIPGSEEAFF
CDR3 DNA: TGTGCCAGCAGTGAAATCCCAGGGTCGGAAGAAGCTTTCTTT

V gene: TRBV4-1
CDR3 length: 18
D gene: TRBD1
clone size: once
J gene: TRBJ1-4
CDR3 protein: CASSQDGQDVATNEKLFF
CDR3 DNA: TGCGCCAGCAGCCAAGATGGACAGGACGTAGCAACTAATGAAAAACTGTTTTTT

V gene: TRBV19
CDR3 length: 13
D gene: .
clone size: .
J gene: TRBJ1-1
CDR3 protein: CASRHELNTEAFF
CDR3 DNA: TGTGCCAGTAGACACGAGCTGAACACTGAAGCTTTCTTT

V gene: TRBV6-5
CDR3 length: 14
D gene: TRBD1
clone size: .
J gene: TRBJ1-2
CDR3 protein: CASTRDSSNYGYTF
CDR3 DNA: TGTGCCAGCACCCGGGACAGCTCTAACTATGGCTACACCTTC

V gene: TRBV5-6
CDR3 length: 14
D gene: .
clone size: few
J gene: TRBJ2-7
CDR3 protein: CASSLEAYVYEQYF
CDR3 DNA: TGTGCCAGCAGCTTGGAAGCGTACGTTTACGAGCAGTACTTC

V gene: TRBV30
CDR3 length: 14
D gene: .
clone size: .
J gene: TRBJ2-5
CDR3 protein: CAWSGGGPQETQYF
CDR3 DNA: TGTGCCTGGAGCGGTGGGGGGCCCCAAGAGACCCAGTACTTC

V gene: TRBV5-1
CDR3 length: 13
D gene: .
clone size: .
J gene: TRBJ1-2
CDR3 protein: CASSLAGRGGYTF
CDR3 DNA: TGCGCCAGCAGCTTGGCCGGCAGAGGGGGCTACACCTTC

V gene: TRBV6-5
CDR3 length: 15
D gene: .
clone size: .
J gene: TRBJ1-5
CDR3 protein: CASSPTPQVWQPQHF
CDR3 DNA: TGTGCCAGCAGTCCTACGCCACAGGTGTGGCAGCCCCAGCATTTT

V gene: TRBV6-6
CDR3 length: 16
D gene: .
clone size: .
J gene: TRBJ2-4
CDR3 protein: CASSSLATNGLDIQYF
CDR3 DNA: TGTGCCAGCAGTTCCCTGGCGACAAACGGCTTGGACATTCAGTACTTC

V gene: TRBV5-1
CDR3 length: 13
D gene: .
clone size: once
J gene: TRBJ1-1
CDR3 protein: CASSLGMNTEAFF
CDR3 DNA: TGCGCCAGCAGCTTGGGCATGAACACTGAAGCTTTCTTT

V gene: TRBV2
CDR3 length: 16
D gene: .
clone size: once
J gene: TRBJ1-2
CDR3 protein: CASSEARQGGNYGYTF
CDR3 DNA: TGTGCCAGCAGTGAAGCTAGGCAGGGTGGTAACTATGGCTACACCTTC

V gene: TRBV30
CDR3 length: 12
D gene: TRBD1
clone size: .
J gene: TRBJ2-1
CDR3 protein: CAWSTGGEVQFF
CDR3 DNA: TGTGCCTGGAGCACAGGGGGCGAGGTCCAGTTCTTC

V gene: TRBV9
CDR3 length: 13
D gene: .
clone size: once
J gene: TRBJ1-1
CDR3 protein: CASSVTRNTEAFF
CDR3 DNA: TGTGCCAGCAGCGTCACCAGGAACACTGAAGCTTTCTTT

V gene: TRBV29-1
CDR3 length: 12
D gene: TRBD1
clone size: .
J gene: TRBJ2-7
CDR3 protein: CSAEQGAGEQYF
CDR3 DNA: TGCAGCGCCGAACAGGGGGCAGGGGAGCAGTACTTC

V gene: TRBV18
CDR3 length: 13
D gene: .
clone size: .
J gene: TRBJ1-2
CDR3 protein: CASSPDDNYGYTF
CDR3 DNA: TGTGCCAGCTCACCCGACGATAACTATGGCTACACCTTC

V gene: TRBV6-6
CDR3 length: 14
D gene: .
clone size: .
J gene: TRBJ1-3
CDR3 protein: CASSRGTTSNTIYF
CDR3 DNA: TGTGCCAGCAGCCGGGGGACAACGTCAAACACCATATATTTT

V gene: TRBV6-5
CDR3 length: 12
D gene: .
clone size: few
J gene: TRBJ1-1
CDR3 protein: CAVIGANTEAFF
CDR3 DNA: TGTGCCGTCATTGGGGCGAACACTGAAGCTTTCTTT

V gene: TRBV19
CDR3 length: 16
D gene: .
clone size: .
J gene: TRBJ1-5
CDR3 protein: CASSIDRLLGNQPQHF
CDR3 DNA: TGTGCCAGTAGTATAGACCGGCTGTTGGGCAATCAGCCCCAGCATTTT